The 9 T cell receptor beta chains in this list originate from one sample, sequenced in a study of cytomegalovirus exposure and HLA in healthy donors. Vbeta (60) and Jbeta (13) primers were used in the PCR. Here immunoSEQ multiplex PCR was the method, and the copy in TCRdb shows in-frame clones only, minus some. This table has 100,000 to 130,000 clones, about 84% appearing once. Sequencing was performed on PBMCs. Receptors originate from a man younger than 45 in good health and CMV-seronegative.

This clone came up many times. The V and J genes are TRBV9 and TRBJ2-7, with TRBD1 matching 9 bases. CDR3 length: 11 residues. J lost 5 bases, V lost 9 bases, and 3 bases had no gene match. CDR1 and CDR2 (germline): SGDLS, YYNGEE. The CDR3 sequence is CANGQGNEQYF. The CDR3 DNA sequence: TGTGCCAACGGACAGGGGAACGAGCAGTACTTC.

A few counts support this clone. The chain carries TRBV20-1 and TRBJ2-7; D is possibly TRBD1 (5 bases). The V end was cut by 3 bases, the J end by 6 bases, with 9 bases between. The CDR3 sequence is 11 residues long. Per the germline V gene, CDR1 is DFQATT and CDR2 is SNEGSKA (reference sequence). CDR3 sequence: CSASPQGEQYF. Written as DNA, the CDR3 is TGCAGTGCTAGCCCCCAGGGCGAGCAGTACTTC.

This chain uses TRBV9 with TRBJ2-3; TRBD2 is a possible D gene (5 bases). Trimming removed 4 bases from V and 4 bases from J, with 13 bases in between. Looked up from germline, CDR1 is SGDLS and CDR2 is YYNGEE. This CDR3 contains 14 residues. For the CDR3, the DNA is TGTGCCAGCAGCCCCCAACTAGTGGCAGATACGCAGTATTTT. Translating it yields CASSPQLVADTQYF.

The chain links TRBV19 to TRBJ1-1, with TRBD1 identical over 8 bases. V lost 10 bases and J lost 5; bases outside the gene matches: 12. The germline CDR1 and CDR2 sequences are LNHDA and SQIVND (reference sequence). This CDR3 is built from 14 residues. Here the CDR3 DNA reads TGTGCCACCTGCGCCCCCGACAGGGGAACTGAAGCTTTCTTT. Protein: CATCAPDRGTEAFF.

The chain links TRBV7-9 to TRBJ2-5; possibly TRBD2 for D (6 bases). The CDR3 sequence is 14 residues long. Germline lookup yields CDR1 SEHNR and CDR2 FQNEAQ (reference sequence). With 5 bases removed from V and 5 bases from J, the gap between germline ends came to 15 bases. CDR3 in amino acids: CASSPRTTDETQYF. The CDR3 DNA sequence: TGTGCCAGCAGCCCGCGGACTACCGACGAGACCCAGTACTTC. Variable domain in full (rest from reference TRBV7-9 and TRBJ2-5): DTGVSQNPRHKITKRGQNVTFRCDPISEHNRLYWYRQTLGQGPEFLTYFQNEAQLEKSRLLSDRFSAERPKGSFSTLEIQRTEQGDSAMYLCASSPRTTDETQYFGPGTRLLVL.

The chain couples TRBV5-1 to TRBJ2-7; D is uncertain. Germline CDR1 and CDR2: SGHRS and YFSETQ. V gave up 0 bases and J gave up 7 bases, with 8 bases separating them. This CDR3 region has 12 residues. CDR3 region: CASSLDPGEQYF. DNA for the CDR3: TGCGCCAGCAGCTTGGACCCCGGGGAGCAGTACTTC.

The V gene is TRBV30, the J gene TRBJ2-5, with TRBD2 matching 12 bases. The CDR3 runs to 17 residues. J gave up 5 bases and V 7 bases, and 17 bases lay outside the gene matches. CDR1 and CDR2 from the germline V gene are GTSNPN and SVGIG (reference sequence). CDR3 residues: CASSKGKLAGGGETQYF. For the CDR3, the DNA is TGTGCCTCTAGCAAGGGGAAACTAGCGGGGGGAGGGGAGACCCAGTACTTC.

This chain uses TRBV29-1 with TRBJ1-5; no clear D. Germline CDR1 SQVTM, CDR2 ANQGSEA. Deletions cut 4 bases from V and 4 bases from J, with 8 bases between. CDR3 length: 12 amino acids. The CDR3 is CSVATENQPQHF. CDR3 nucleotides: TGCAGCGTTGCGACGGAGAATCAGCCCCAGCATTTT.

This rearrangement joins TRBV19 to TRBJ1-2, with D possibly matching TRBD1 (6 bases). V was clipped by 6 bases and J by 6 bases, with 14 bases between them. Per germline, CDR1 LNHDA and CDR2 SQIVND (reference sequence). The CDR3 covers 13 residues. CDR3 nucleotides: TGTGCCAGTAGGAGCAGGGGCATGGATGGCTACACCTTC. The encoded protein is CASRSRGMDGYTF.